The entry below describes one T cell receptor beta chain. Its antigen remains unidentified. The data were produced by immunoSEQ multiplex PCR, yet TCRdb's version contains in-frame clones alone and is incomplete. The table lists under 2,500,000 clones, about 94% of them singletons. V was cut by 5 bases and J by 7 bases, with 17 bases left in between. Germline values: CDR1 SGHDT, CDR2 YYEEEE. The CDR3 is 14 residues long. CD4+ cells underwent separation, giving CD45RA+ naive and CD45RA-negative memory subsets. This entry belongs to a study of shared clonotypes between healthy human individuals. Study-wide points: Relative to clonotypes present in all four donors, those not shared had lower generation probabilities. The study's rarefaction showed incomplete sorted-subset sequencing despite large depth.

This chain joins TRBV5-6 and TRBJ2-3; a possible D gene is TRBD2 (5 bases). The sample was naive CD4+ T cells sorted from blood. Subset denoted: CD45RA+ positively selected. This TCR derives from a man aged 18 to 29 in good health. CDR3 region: CASRTPKLGNTQYF. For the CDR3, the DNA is TGTGCCAGCAGAACGCCAAAACTAGGAAATACGCAGTATTTT.